The 32 T cell receptor beta chains presented below share a single source sample, sequenced in a study of CD8+CD57+ T cells in acquired aplastic anemia. Template material for TCR beta VDJ and CDR3 profiling consisted of genomic DNA. Via MiXCR, TCRdb re-called the reads, giving one row per CDR3 protein. The table records a few hundred thousand distinct CDR3 sequences, approximately 35% of them present only once. The sample comprised sorted CD4+, CD8+, or CD8+CD57+ T cells (not recorded which) from PBMCs. The source is a human donor in good health, serving as a control.

This clonotype was seen at least ten times. This chain uses TRBV19 with TRBJ2-5; no reliable D call. This CDR3 has 14 amino acids. Germline lookup yields CDR1 LNHDA and CDR2 SQIVND (reference sequence). With 3 bases removed from V and 0 bases from J, the gap between germline ends came to 8 bases. CDR3 nucleotide sequence: TGTGCCAGTAGTATCGGGCTGAACCAAGAGACCCAGTACTTC. This gives the protein CASSIGLNQETQYF.

This clonotype appeared many times. This chain connects TRBV2 to TRBJ2-5, with 15 bases identical to TRBD2. The germline CDR1 and CDR2 sequences are SNHLY and FYNNEI. The V and J ends lost 6 bases and 4 bases, in that order; junction bases with no gene match: 6. The CDR3 is 16 residues long. DNA for the CDR3: TGTGCCAGCAGGAACGGACTAGCGGGGGGGCCAGAGACCCAGTACTTC. Its translation: CASRNGLAGGPETQYF.

A single count supports this clonotype. The V call is TRBV6-4, the J call TRBJ2-7; 13 nucleotides agree with TRBD2. Germline lookup yields CDR1 MRHNA and CDR2 SNTAGT. The trim removed 4 bases at V and 6 bases at J, leaving 6 bases unmatched. This CDR3 is 15 amino acids long. CDR3 amino acids: CASSARLAGGVEQYF. CDR3 nucleotide sequence: TGTGCCAGCAGTGCCCGACTAGCGGGAGGTGTCGAGCAGTACTTC.

This clonotype was observed many times. The chain couples TRBV15 to TRBJ1-4; D gene uncertain. Germline loops: CDR1 LNHNV, CDR2 YYDKDF (reference sequence). The CDR3 has 14 residues. Trimming pared 0 bases from V and 0 bases from J, leaving 2 bases between. DNA for the CDR3: TGTGCCACCAGCAGAGACCCAACTAATGAAAAACTGTTTTTT. This gives the protein CATSRDPTNEKLFF.

This clonotype was seen at least ten times. The chain combines TRBV10-3 with TRBJ1-1; tentatively, D is TRBD1 (5 bases). The germline CDR1 and CDR2 sequences are ENHRY and SYGVKD. V shed 10 bases and J shed 0 bases, with 12 bases lying between them. CDR3 size: 13 residues. In DNA form, the CDR3 reads TGTGCCACCGGACGGGACTTGAACACTGAAGCTTTCTTT. Amino acid sequence: CATGRDLNTEAFF.

In this sample, this clonotype turned up a few times. The chain links TRBV10-3 to TRBJ1-4; D remains ambiguous. Per germline, CDR1 ENHRY and CDR2 SYGVKD. The CDR3 is 14 residues long. V was cut by 2 bases and J by 1 base, with 5 bases left in between. CDR3 DNA sequence: TGTGCCATCAGTGAGATAGGAACTAATGAAAAACTGTTTTTT. This codes for CAISEIGTNEKLFF.

This clonotype was seen more than once but under ten times. The chain joins TRBV19 to TRBJ1-5; TRBD1 might be the D (5 bases). The germline V gene has CDR1 LNHDA and CDR2 SQIVND (reference sequence). V shed 1 base and J shed 1 base, with 14 bases lying between them. The CDR3 is 17 amino acids. The CDR3 here is CASSIGGATSSNQPQHF. CDR3 nucleotides: TGTGCCAGTAGTATAGGGGGCGCGACTTCAAGCAATCAGCCCCAGCATTTT.

This clonotype has ten or more counts. This chain connects TRBV7-9 to TRBJ1-1; D gene ambiguous. The germline gives CDR1 SEHNR, CDR2 FQNEAQ (reference sequence). This CDR3 is built from 15 residues. Trimming removed 0 bases from V and 3 bases from J, with 11 bases in between. CDR3 amino acids: CASSLARGSDTEAFF. The CDR3 DNA is TGTGCCAGCAGCTTAGCGCGGGGATCGGACACTGAAGCTTTCTTT.

This clonotype was counted once. The chain couples TRBV7-2 to TRBJ2-1; D is perhaps TRBD1 (6 bases). The CDR3 is made up of 11 amino acids. Per the germline V gene, CDR1 is SGHTA and CDR2 is FQGNSA. Trimming took off 5 bases at V and 12 bases at J, with 11 bases between the two ends. The CDR3 protein is CASSPDRVQFF. As DNA, the CDR3 is TGTGCCAGCAGCCCGGACAGAGTGCAGTTCTTC.

Details on this clonotype: It is likely a read error, because the conserved phenylalanine at the end of the CDR3 is missing. The V call is TRBV6-5, the J call TRBJ1-2, with D unresolved. V dropped 4 bases and J dropped 3 bases, with 12 bases sitting between them. Germline assignment: CDR1 MNHEY and CDR2 SVGAGI. There are 14 residues in the CDR3. CDR3 sequence reads: CASSSIGSYYGYTL. The CDR3 DNA is TGTGCCAGCAGTTCCATCGGCAGCTACTATGGCTACACCCTC.

The table lists this clonotype with many counts. The chain links TRBV2 to TRBJ1-2; weak D call: TRBD1 (6 bases). Germline values: CDR1 SNHLY, CDR2 FYNNEI. CDR3 size: 13 residues. Deletions cut 6 bases from V and 0 bases from J, with 8 bases between. This CDR3 reads CASRTGANYGYTF. The CDR3 DNA reads TGTGCCAGCAGGACAGGAGCTAACTATGGCTACACCTTC.

This clonotype has at least ten counts. The chain employs TRBV10-1 and TRBJ1-2; D remains ambiguous. Germline assignment: CDR1 WNHNN and CDR2 SYGVQD (reference sequence). The CDR3 extends over 13 amino acids. V was cut by 5 bases and J by 1 base, with 8 bases left in between. The CDR3 sequence: CASSPDINYGYTF. The CDR3 DNA is TGCGCCAGCAGTCCTGACATTAACTATGGCTACACCTTC.

This clonotype was counted ten times or more. The CDR3, as DNA: TGTGCCAGCAGCCCAGAATGGGGCTCAAACTATGGCTACACCTTC. As protein: CASSPEWGSNYGYTF. This chain connects TRBV7-9 to TRBJ1-2; D may be TRBD1 (5 bases). This CDR3 is built from 15 residues. In germline, CDR1 is SEHNR, CDR2 FQNEAQ (reference sequence). V lost 5 bases, J lost 2 bases, and 15 bases lay in between.

The V gene is TRBV5-1, the J gene TRBJ2-3; TRBD2 agrees at 11 bases. Germline lookup yields CDR1 SGHRS and CDR2 YFSETQ. V trimming: 6 bases; J trimming: 4 bases; junction bases outside the gene matches: 7. CDR3 length: 15 residues. The CDR3 nucleotides are TGCGCCAGCAAAAAACTAGCGGGAGAGGCAGATACGCAGTATTTT. Translation: CASKKLAGEADTQYF.

This clonotype has a count of ten or more. This chain connects TRBV5-1 to TRBJ1-2, with 8 positions matching TRBD1. The germline V gene has CDR1 SGHRS and CDR2 YFSETQ. The ends lost 4 bases at V and 2 bases at J; junction bases unmatched: 4. The CDR3 length is 14 residues. The DNA for the CDR3 is TGCGCCAGCAGCCCGGACAGGGAAAACTATGGCTACACCTTC. As protein: CASSPDRENYGYTF.

This chain uses TRBV11-1 with TRBJ2-1, with 12 bases identical to TRBD2. The trim removed 6 bases at V and 4 bases at J, leaving 4 bases unmatched. The CDR3 runs 15 residues. Germline V gene data show CDR1 as SGHAT and CDR2 as FQDESV (reference sequence). The CDR3 here is CASRSTSGGYNEQFF. The CDR3 DNA follows: TGTGCCAGCAGGTCGACTAGCGGGGGTTACAATGAGCAGTTCTTC.

The rearrangement uses TRBV2 and TRBJ1-5, with D hard to call. This CDR3 spans 13 amino acids. Trimming stripped 3 bases from V and 3 bases from J, with 6 bases between. The V gene's germline CDR1 is SNHLY and CDR2 FYNNEI. CDR3 coding DNA: TGTGCCAGCAGTGAGGGGATCAATCAGCCCCAGCATTTT. It translates to CASSEGINQPQHF.

This clonotype showed up many times. The chain joins TRBV20-1 to TRBJ1-1; maybe TRBD1 (6 bases). Germline assignment: CDR1 DFQATT and CDR2 SNEGSKA (reference sequence). The V gene lost 4 bases and the J gene lost 0 bases, with 12 bases spanning the gap. CDR3 length: 14 amino acids. The CDR3 protein is CSAMSGAMNTEAFF. As DNA, the CDR3 is TGCAGTGCTATGTCAGGGGCAATGAACACTGAAGCTTTCTTT.

This clonotype has only a few counts. The chain is built from TRBV4-1 and TRBJ2-5; D may correspond to TRBD1 or TRBD2 (5 bases each). The germline gives CDR1 MGHRA, CDR2 YSYEKL. The CDR3 contains 15 residues. Trimming left V 1 base short and J 2 bases short, with 11 bases between. The CDR3 DNA is TGCGCCAGCAGCCAAGGGGGACCAGCACAAGAGACCCAGTACTTC. Translating gives CASSQGGPAQETQYF.

The table lists this clonotype with many counts. The V and J genes are TRBV15 and TRBJ1-2, with 9 bases lining up with TRBD1. The CDR3 has 16 amino acids. Germline V gene data show CDR1 as LNHNV and CDR2 as YYDKDF (reference sequence). Trimming at V came to 0 bases and at J to 4 bases, leaving 6 bases not matched to a gene. The CDR3 DNA follows: TGTGCCACCAGCAGAGATCCGGGACAGGGCCTCTATGGCTACACCTTC. Protein sequence: CATSRDPGQGLYGYTF.

The J gene is TRBJ1-3, the V gene TRBV29-1, with TRBD1 matching 7 bases. The V gene's germline CDR1 is SQVTM and CDR2 ANQGSEA. The CDR3 is 15 amino acids. With V trimmed by 4 bases and J by 0 bases, 6 bases remained unmatched. The CDR3 coding sequence is TGCAGCGTTGCCCTTACAGGGGTCTCTGGAAACACCATATATTTT. Its protein product is CSVALTGVSGNTIYF.

This clonotype was counted at least ten times. V and J are TRBV20-1 and TRBJ2-7, with 10 bases matching TRBD2. V shed 2 bases and J 4 bases; nucleotides not matched to a gene: 2. Germline lookup yields CDR1 DFQATT and CDR2 SNEGSKA (reference sequence). The CDR3 length is 13 residues. In DNA, the CDR3 is TGCAGTGCTAGAAGCGGGGGGGCTTACGAGCAGTACTTC. It encodes CSARSGGAYEQYF.

This clonotype was observed many times. This rearrangement joins TRBV7-2 to TRBJ1-2; a weak D match, TRBD1 (5 bases). V was clipped by 4 bases and J by 10 bases, with 25 bases between them. Germline CDR1 SGHTA, CDR2 FQGNSA. The CDR3 is made up of 16 amino acids. Here the CDR3 reads CASSSVGFEGPFDYTF. The CDR3 region has the DNA TGTGCCAGCAGCTCAGTAGGATTTGAGGGACCGTTTGACTACACCTTC. The full variable domain, in which reference TRBV7-2 and TRBJ1-2 provide the parts outside the CDR3, is GAGVSQSPSNKVTEKGKDVELRCDPISGHTALYWYRQSLGQGLEFLIYFQGNSAPDKSGLPSDRFSAERTGGSVSTLTIQRTQQEDSAVYLCASSSVGFEGPFDYTFGSGTRLTVV.

Notes on this clonotype: Without the conserved terminal phenylalanine or tryptophan, this CDR3 likely stems from a read error. Because the CDR3's place on the DNA is in doubt, the DNA is left out and the CDR3 is given as listed by TCRdb. The J gene is TRBJ1-4, the V gene TRBV7-2; the table assigns TRBD1, which was not confirmed against the DNA. Germline CDR1 SGHTA, CDR2 FQGNSA. The CDR3 spans 8 amino acids, including both terminal residues. This CDR3 reads CASSLQGG.

This clonotype was counted a few times. J is TRBJ1-1 and V is TRBV5-1; 9 bases line up with TRBD1. This CDR3 has 17 residues. V trimming: 4 bases; J trimming: 0 bases; junction bases outside the gene matches: 10. Germline CDR1 SGHRS, CDR2 YFSETQ. The CDR3 coding sequence is TGCGCCAGCAGCGCAACCTACAGGGGGCGCATGAACACTGAAGCTTTCTTT. Its translation is CASSATYRGRMNTEAFF.

This chain links TRBV20-1 with TRBJ2-7; 7 bases fit TRBD2. CDR1 and CDR2 (germline): DFQATT, SNEGSKA (reference sequence). CDR3 length: 13 amino acids. V gave up 3 bases and J gave up 1 base; unmatched junction bases: 3. The CDR3 DNA reads as TGCAGTGCTAGGGGAGGGGCGTCCTACGAGCAGTACTTC. Protein: CSARGGASYEQYF.

The chain joins TRBV4-2 to TRBJ1-4; 8 nucleotides align to TRBD1. V was clipped by 0 bases and J by 8 bases; unmatched bases: 5. The CDR3 spans 15 residues. Germline V gene data show CDR1 as LGHNA and CDR2 as YNFKEQ. The CDR3 DNA sequence: TGTGCCAGCAGCCAAGACACAGGGGGGTGGGAAAAACTGTTTTTT. It encodes CASSQDTGGWEKLFF.

The chain couples TRBV19 to TRBJ2-7, with 9 bases aligning to TRBD1. With 3 bases clipped from V and 6 bases from J, the junction kept 9 bases outside the gene matches. Germline CDR1 is LNHDA and CDR2 is SQIVND (reference sequence). The CDR3 consists of 15 residues. As DNA, the CDR3 is TGTGCCAGTAGTATCCTTTCGGGACAGGGAGTCGAGCAGTACTTC. It encodes CASSILSGQGVEQYF.

The chain recombines TRBV6-2 or TRBV6-3 with TRBJ2-7; the match to TRBD2 covers 9 bases. The CDR3 covers 14 residues. The ends lost 6 bases at V and 7 bases at J; junction bases unmatched: 10. CDR1 and CDR2 from the germline V gene are MNHEY and SVGEGT. The CDR3, as DNA: TGTGCCAGCAGATTAGCGGGGGCAGAAACTGAGCAGTACTTC. Amino acids: CASRLAGAETEQYF.

The table lists this clonotype with a few counts. The V gene is TRBV6-5, the J gene TRBJ1-1; weak D call: TRBD1 (5 bases). CDR1 MNHEY and CDR2 SVGAGI come from the germline V gene. The CDR3 extends over 14 amino acids. V was clipped by 1 base and J by 1 base, with 7 bases between them. Here the CDR3 DNA reads TGTGCCAGCAGTTACTGGGGGGAGAACACTGAAGCTTTCTTT. It is translated as CASSYWGENTEAFF.

This clonotype has a count of ten or more. The V call is TRBV7-6, the J call TRBJ2-3, with D hard to call. CDR3 size: 11 residues. Germline V gene lookup returns CDR1 SGHVS and CDR2 FNYEAQ. V was clipped by 3 bases and J by 4 bases, with 2 bases between them. The CDR3 DNA follows: TGTGCCAGCAGCTTTGCAGATACGCAGTATTTT. This gives the protein CASSFADTQYF.

This clonotype was seen repeatedly, ten times or more. The chain links TRBV7-2 to TRBJ1-2, with a tentative D call TRBD1 (6 bases). The CDR3 length is 14 residues. In germline, CDR1 is SGHTA, CDR2 FQGNSA. Trimming shortened V by 3 bases and J by 7 bases, and 15 bases separated the two germline ends. CDR3 region: CASSFLWTASGYTF. The CDR3 bases are TGTGCCAGCAGCTTCTTGTGGACAGCGAGTGGCTACACCTTC.